This TCR beta chain came from a study of early T cells in non-severe SARS-CoV-2 infection. Across the whole study: Chains from this unsorted whole-blood bulk RNA could not be paired.

Study-level results: Anti-spike CD8 specificities were favored by VDJdb matching, whose results missed private and CD4 specificities.

The sample holds many counts of this clonotype. What it recognizes is unknown. Per the germline V gene, CDR1 is MNHEY and CDR2 is SVGEGT. This CDR3 has 13 residues. With 5 bases clipped from V and 5 bases from J, the junction kept 4 bases outside the gene matches. Unique molecular identifiers (one per individual cDNA molecule) were attached. TCRdb redid the calling of the 5' RACE reads with MiXCR, one entry per CDR3 protein. The sample carries around 52,000 distinct CDR3 sequences, 6.2% recorded once. The sequenced material came from whole blood. The chain uses TRBV6-2 or TRBV6-3 and TRBJ2-3, with 7 bases aligning to TRBD1. The TCR sequence derives from an adult who was a healthcare worker with PCR-confirmed SARS-CoV-2 infection or an uninfected control (not recorded which). CDR3 protein: CASSDREGDTQYF. CDR3 DNA: TGTGCCAGCAGTGACAGGGAAGGAGATACGCAGTATTTT.